The sequence of this TCR beta chain was determined in a study of cytomegalovirus exposure and HLA in healthy donors. The protocol was immunoSEQ multiplex PCR, while the TCRdb copy is restricted to in-frame clones and leaves out a portion. The data contain 71,000 or so clones, around 94% of them singletons. The germline V gene encodes CDR1 LGHNA and CDR2 YSLEER. This CDR3 contains 15 residues. Trimming removed 7 bases from V and 2 bases from J; junction bases left unmatched: 10. The sequence derives from a woman younger than 30 in good health and CMV-seropositive. This chain links TRBV4-3 with TRBJ1-2, with 7 bases identical to TRBD1. Sequenced input: PBMCs. In nucleotides, the CDR3 is TGCGCCAGCAACGAGGGTCAGGGGGTGAACTATGGCTACACCTTC. Translated, it gives CASNEGQGVNYGYTF.